The 29 T cell receptor beta chains in this list originate from one sample, sequenced in a study of CD4+ T cells in melanoma. The repertoire was sequenced with immunoSEQ multiplex PCR; TCRdb's copy has only in-frame clones and lacks some. The sample has some 14,000 clones, roughly 83% seen once. The sample taken for sequencing was cells from a culture (not recorded whether cultured in vitro). The receptors originated from a human donor with melanoma.

The DNA for the CDR3 is TGTGCCAGCAGCCAAGTTAAGGGACAGCTCTCTGGGGCCAACGTCCTGACTTTC. Amino acid sequence: CASSQVKGQLSGANVLTF. This rearrangement joins TRBV4-2 to TRBJ2-6, with 7 bases that match TRBD1. The CDR3 is 18 amino acids. The germline CDR1 and CDR2 sequences are LGHNA and YNFKEQ. V was clipped by 1 base and J by 0 bases; unmatched bases: 6.

The chain recombines TRBV9 with TRBJ2-7, with TRBD2 as a possible D gene (5 bases). Looked up from germline, CDR1 is SGDLS and CDR2 is YYNGEE. The CDR3 has 14 amino acids. V was pared by 2 bases and J by 2 bases, with 11 bases between. In nucleotides, the CDR3 is TGTGCCAGCAGCGTGGACTCTTTTACCTACGAGCAGTACTTC. Translating gives CASSVDSFTYEQYF.

This chain uses TRBV9 with TRBJ2-1, with D tentatively TRBD2 (6 bases). Looked up from germline, CDR1 is SGDLS and CDR2 is YYNGEE. The CDR3 consists of 14 residues. Trimming cost V 3 bases and J 7 bases, with 14 bases left between them. The CDR3 nucleotides read TGTGCCAGCAGCGACTCCCTCCTAGCGAATGAGCAGTTCTTC. This codes for CASSDSLLANEQFF. Complete variable domain (other parts from reference TRBV9 and TRBJ2-1): DSGVTQTPKHLITATGQRVTLRCSPRSGDLSVYWYQQSLDQGLQFLIQYYNGEERAKGNILERFSAQQFPDLHSELNLSSLELGDSALYFCASSDSLLANEQFFGPGTRLTVL.

This rearrangement joins TRBV30 to TRBJ1-4; 7 bases are shared with TRBD1. The germline gives CDR1 GTSNPN, CDR2 SVGIG (reference sequence). This CDR3 has 13 residues. V was clipped by 1 base and J by 8 bases; unmatched bases: 4. CDR3 sequence: CAWSAGQTEKLFF. In DNA form, the CDR3 reads TGTGCCTGGAGTGCGGGACAGACCGAAAAACTGTTTTTT.

The V call is TRBV27, the J call TRBJ2-2; tentatively, D is TRBD2 (6 bases). CDR1 is MNHEY, CDR2 SMNVEV, per germline (reference sequence). The CDR3 totals 16 residues. Trimming took off 5 bases at V and 5 bases at J, with 18 bases between the two ends. The DNA of the CDR3 is TGTGCCAGCAGTCCCCTGACGGGGGTCGCTACCGGGGAGCTGTTTTTT. Translating gives CASSPLTGVATGELFF.

This chain uses TRBV9 with TRBJ2-5; D tentatively reads TRBD1 or TRBD2 (6 bases each). Trimming removed 0 bases from V and 8 bases from J, with 14 bases in between. Germline CDR1 and CDR2: SGDLS and YYNGEE. CDR3 length equals 14 residues. CDR3 region: CASSVGSRGDTQYF. In DNA form, the CDR3 reads TGTGCCAGCAGCGTAGGTTCAAGGGGGGACACCCAGTACTTC.

Only one count was recorded for this clone. The rearrangement uses TRBV14 and TRBJ2-7, with 9 bases identical to TRBD1. Looked up from germline, CDR1 is SGHDN and CDR2 is FVKESK. The trim removed 3 bases at V and 3 bases at J, leaving 6 bases unmatched. The CDR3 is made up of 15 amino acids. The chain's CDR3 is CASSQLGQGNYEQYF. CDR3 coding DNA: TGTGCCAGCAGCCAGTTAGGACAGGGGAACTACGAGCAGTACTTC.

This clone was detected a few times. The chain couples TRBV15 to TRBJ2-3; D gene uncertain. Between the trimmed V and J ends, which lost 1 base and 7 bases, there was a span of 6 bases. The germline V gene has CDR1 LNHNV and CDR2 YYDKDF (reference sequence). This CDR3 region has 12 residues. The chain's CDR3 is CATSRVGNTQYF. For the CDR3, the DNA is TGTGCCACCAGCAGAGTGGGAAATACGCAGTATTTT.

The rearrangement joins TRBV7-3 to TRBJ2-3; 7 bases fit TRBD2. In germline, CDR1 is SGHTA, CDR2 FQGTGA. With V trimmed by 5 bases and J by 4 bases, 12 bases remained unmatched. This CDR3 is 16 amino acids long. The CDR3 sequence: CASSLYGGTTPDTQYF. The CDR3 DNA reads TGTGCCAGCAGCCTCTATGGGGGGACTACCCCAGATACGCAGTATTTT. Looking up the rest from reference TRBV7-3 and TRBJ2-3 gives the full variable domain: GAGVSQTPSNKVTEKGKYVELRCDPISGHTALYWYRQSLGQGPEFLIYFQGTGAADDSGLPNDRFFAVRPEGSVSTLKIQRTERGDSAVYLCASSLYGGTTPDTQYFGPGTRLTVL.

This chain uses TRBV5-1 with TRBJ2-7, with 8 bases that match TRBD1. Trimming at V came to 3 bases and at J to 5 bases, leaving 7 bases not matched to a gene. Germline CDR1 and CDR2: SGHRS and YFSETQ. The CDR3 spans 14 residues. CDR3 amino acids: CASSSTDRAHEQYF. The CDR3 DNA sequence: TGCGCCAGCAGCTCGACGGACAGGGCCCACGAGCAGTACTTC.

The chain couples TRBV29-1 to TRBJ1-1, with D unresolved. V was shortened by 4 bases and J by 4 bases, with 16 bases between the two germline ends. CDR3 length equals 14 residues. CDR1 is SQVTM and CDR2 is ANQGSEA in the germline V gene. This CDR3 is CSVALTGPSTEAFF. For the CDR3, the DNA is TGCAGCGTTGCCCTAACTGGGCCTAGCACTGAAGCTTTCTTT.

This clone came up a few times. This chain links TRBV4-2 with TRBJ2-2, with 13 bases that match TRBD2. J gave up 5 bases and V 1 base, and 1 base lay outside the gene matches. The CDR3 spans 16 residues. Per germline, CDR1 LGHNA and CDR2 YNFKEQ. CDR3 loop: CASSQATSGGTGELFF. DNA for the CDR3: TGTGCCAGCAGCCAAGCGACTAGCGGGGGGACCGGGGAGCTGTTTTTT.

The chain combines TRBV18 with TRBJ1-6; D ambiguous. CDR1 KGHSH and CDR2 LQKENI come from the germline V gene. Deletions cut 1 base from V and 4 bases from J, with 8 bases between. This CDR3 has 15 amino acids. CDR3 coding DNA: TGTGCCAGCTCACCACAAGAGGTGTATAATTCACCCCTCCACTTT. Translation gives CASSPQEVYNSPLHF.

V and J are TRBV7-7 and TRBJ2-5; D perhaps matches TRBD1 (5 bases). Trimming left V 5 bases short and J 4 bases short, with 11 bases between. Per germline, CDR1 SSHAT and CDR2 FNYEAQ (reference sequence). This CDR3 comprises 13 residues. The CDR3 spells CASSPQGGETQYF. CDR3 nucleotide sequence: TGTGCCAGCAGCCCTCAGGGTGGAGAGACCCAGTACTTC.

The chain couples TRBV5-1 to TRBJ1-2; 10 bases match TRBD1. J gave up 3 bases and V 6 bases, and 2 bases lay outside the gene matches. This CDR3 comprises 13 residues. The germline V gene has CDR1 SGHRS and CDR2 YFSETQ. The CDR3 loop is CASKGTGDYGYTF. The CDR3 nucleotides are TGCGCCAGCAAGGGGACAGGGGACTATGGCTACACCTTC.

This clone occurred a few times. The chain employs TRBV6-1 and TRBJ1-1; no clear D gene. The length of the CDR3 is 13 residues. CDR1 and CDR2 from the germline V gene are MNHNS and SASEGT. Trimming took off 1 base at V and 4 bases at J, with 7 bases between the two ends. In DNA form, the CDR3 reads TGTGCCAGCAGTGAAGTCCGGGGCACTGAAGCTTTCTTT. This translates into CASSEVRGTEAFF.

CDR3 sequence: CASSLTGTEHYGYTF. CDR3 DNA sequence: TGCGCCAGCAGCTTGACCGGGACAGAGCACTATGGCTACACCTTC. The chain is built from TRBV5-1 and TRBJ1-2; 7 nucleotides align to TRBD1. CDR1 is SGHRS, CDR2 YFSETQ, per germline. J gave up 3 bases and V 1 base, and 6 bases lay outside the gene matches. This CDR3 region has 15 residues.

In this sample, this clone turned up a few times. The gene calls are TRBV19 and TRBJ2-5, with TRBD2 matching 8 bases. Germline trimming cut 5 bases from V and 2 bases from J; bases unmatched to any gene: 4. Germline CDR1 LNHDA, CDR2 SQIVND (reference sequence). The CDR3 has 14 amino acids. The CDR3 nucleotides are TGTGCCAGTAGTCGGGTAGCGGGACAAGAGACCCAGTACTTC. Its translation is CASSRVAGQETQYF.

The chain links TRBV7-2 to TRBJ1-2, with 9 bases matching TRBD1. The V and J ends lost 5 bases and 4 bases, in that order; junction bases with no gene match: 8. The CDR3 spans 15 residues. The V gene's germline CDR1 is SGHTA and CDR2 FQGNSA. In DNA, the CDR3 is TGTGCCAGCAGCACCCGGACAGGGGATCTCTATGGCTACACCTTC. Its protein is CASSTRTGDLYGYTF.

The chain uses TRBV5-1 and TRBJ2-1, with TRBD1 matching 9 bases. The V gene end was trimmed by 4 bases and the J gene end by 0 bases; junction bases not matched to a gene: 5. Germline CDR1 is SGHRS and CDR2 is YFSETQ. This CDR3 is built from 16 residues. The CDR3 sequence is CASSAPQGASYNEQFF. CDR3 nucleotides: TGCGCCAGCAGCGCTCCACAGGGGGCCTCCTACAATGAGCAGTTCTTC.

J is TRBJ1-4 and V is TRBV5-6; D not resolved. The ends were cut back, 3 bases at V and 0 bases at J, with 6 bases in the middle. The CDR3 consists of 14 residues. CDR1 SGHDT and CDR2 YYEEEE come from the germline V gene. The CDR3 DNA reads as TGTGCCAGCAGCTGGAAGGCAACTAATGAAAAACTGTTTTTT. It codes for CASSWKATNEKLFF.

The V and J genes are TRBV7-2 and TRBJ1-1; 7 bases align to TRBD1. V gave up 1 base and J gave up 4 bases; unmatched junction bases: 3. The CDR3 runs to 14 residues. Germline loops: CDR1 SGHTA, CDR2 FQGNSA. CDR3 nucleotides: TGTGCCAGCAGCTTAGTTCAGGGGGTCACTGAAGCTTTCTTT. Translation gives CASSLVQGVTEAFF.

The chain combines TRBV30 with TRBJ1-1, with D unclear. Germline CDR1 is GTSNPN and CDR2 is SVGIG (reference sequence). CDR3 length equals 13 residues. V lost 0 bases and J 11 bases, leaving 16 bases between the germline ends. The CDR3 region is CAWSVQVSLNAFF. The CDR3 region has the DNA TGTGCCTGGAGTGTACAAGTGAGCCTTAACGCTTTCTTT. Variable domain in full (rest from reference TRBV30 and TRBJ1-1): SQTIHQWPATLVQPVGSPLSLECTVEGTSNPNLYWYRQAAGRGLQLLFYSVGIGQISSEVPQNLSASRPQDRQFILSSKKLLLSDSGFYLCAWSVQVSLNAFFGQGTRLTVV.

This clone was picked up one time. This chain connects TRBV6-1 to TRBJ1-2; 9 positions agree with TRBD1. CDR1 and CDR2 from the germline V gene are MNHNS and SASEGT. With 6 bases clipped from V and 0 bases from J, the junction kept 5 bases outside the gene matches. This CDR3 region has 15 residues. The chain's CDR3 is CASRGRDRANYGYTF. In nucleotides, the CDR3 is TGTGCCAGCAGGGGCCGGGACAGGGCTAACTATGGCTACACCTTC.

The V and J genes are TRBV2 and TRBJ2-7; TRBD1 is a possible D gene (6 bases). Germline-derived CDR1 and CDR2 are SNHLY and FYNNEI. The length of the CDR3 is 13 residues. Trimming shortened V by 6 bases and J by 4 bases, and 13 bases separated the two germline ends. The CDR3 sequence: CASRDRSPYEQYF. CDR3 nucleotide sequence: TGTGCCAGCAGAGACAGGTCTCCATACGAGCAGTACTTC.

The V and J genes are TRBV30 and TRBJ1-1, with D unclear. The CDR3 consists of 12 residues. Germline V gives CDR1 GTSNPN, CDR2 SVGIG (reference sequence). The CDR3 DNA reads TGTGCACGAGCCCAGGTGAACACTGAAGCTTTCTTT. This sequence encodes CARAQVNTEAFF. The full variable domain, with the rest looked up from reference TRBV30 and TRBJ1-1, is SQTIHQWPATLVQPVGSPLSLECTVEGTSNPNLYWYRQAAGRGLQLLFYSVGIGQISSEVPQNLSASRPQDRQFILSSKKLLLSDSGFYLCARAQVNTEAFFGQGTRLTVV.

The V gene is TRBV27, the J gene TRBJ2-7, with 7 nucleotides matching TRBD2. From germline, CDR1 is MNHEY and CDR2 SMNVEV (reference sequence). Trimming at V came to 7 bases and at J to 6 bases, leaving 12 bases not matched to a gene. This CDR3 is built from 14 residues. The CDR3 DNA is TGTGCCAGCACCCCTCAGGTCCCGGGGGGCGAGCAGTACTTC. Protein: CASTPQVPGGEQYF.

The CDR3 DNA reads as TGTGCCAGCAGCCGCGGGGGGACAGGCACTAATGAAAAACTGTTTTTT. The encoded protein is CASSRGGTGTNEKLFF. The chain links TRBV7-2 to TRBJ1-4; 8 bases are a match to TRBD1. CDR1 and CDR2 from the germline V gene are SGHTA and FQGNSA. The CDR3 is made up of 16 amino acids. J was trimmed by 2 bases and V by 5 bases; bases with no gene match: 7.

This rearrangement joins TRBV25-1 to TRBJ1-2, with a tentative D call TRBD1 (5 bases). The CDR3 has 13 residues. Per the germline V gene, CDR1 is MGHDK and CDR2 is SYGVNS. Trimming removed 2 bases from V and 7 bases from J, with 11 bases in between. The chain's CDR3 is CASSEGGGSGYTF. The CDR3 coding sequence is TGTGCCAGCAGTGAAGGGGGTGGCTCTGGCTACACCTTC.